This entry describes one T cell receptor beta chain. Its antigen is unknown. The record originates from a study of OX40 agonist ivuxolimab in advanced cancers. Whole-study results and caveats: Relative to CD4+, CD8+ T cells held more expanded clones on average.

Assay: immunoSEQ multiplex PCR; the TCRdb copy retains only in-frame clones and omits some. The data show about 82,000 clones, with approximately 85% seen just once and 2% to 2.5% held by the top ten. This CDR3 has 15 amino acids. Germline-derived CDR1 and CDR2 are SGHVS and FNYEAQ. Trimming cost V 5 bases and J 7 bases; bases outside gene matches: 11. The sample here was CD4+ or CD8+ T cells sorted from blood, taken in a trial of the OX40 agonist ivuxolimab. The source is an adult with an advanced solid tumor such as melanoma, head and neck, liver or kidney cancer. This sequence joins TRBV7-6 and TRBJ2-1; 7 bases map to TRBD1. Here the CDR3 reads CASSPRQGWSNEQFF. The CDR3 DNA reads TGTGCCAGCAGCCCAAGACAGGGTTGGTCGAATGAGCAGTTCTTC. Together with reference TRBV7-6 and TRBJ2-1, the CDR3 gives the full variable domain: GAGVSQSPRYKVTKRGQDVALRCDPISGHVSLYWYRQALGQGPEFLTYFNYEAQQDKSGLPNDRFSAERPEGSISTLTIQRTEQRDSAMYRCASSPRQGWSNEQFFGPGTRLTVL.